These 23 T cell receptor beta chains came from one sample sequenced in a study of T cell changes during pregnancy in multiple sclerosis. Assay used: immunoSEQ multiplex PCR; TCRdb lists only in-frame clones, some missing. This table holds around 50,000 clones, about 94% found once. The material sequenced was CD8+ T cells from peripheral blood mononuclear cells, taken in the first trimester of pregnancy. The receptor set was obtained from a female donor with multiple sclerosis, enrolled in a pregnancy study.

The genes are TRBV7-6 and TRBJ2-5; maybe TRBD2 (7 bases). Germline lookup yields CDR1 SGHVS and CDR2 FNYEAQ. The CDR3 is made up of 18 amino acids. The ends were cut back, 5 bases at V and 2 bases at J, with 24 bases in the middle. As DNA, the CDR3 is TGTGCCAGCAGCCCAGGTCCTCAGGGGAGGGGGTTTCAAGAGACCCAGTACTTC. It is translated as CASSPGPQGRGFQETQYF.

The chain has TRBV5-1 and TRBJ1-4; D is perhaps TRBD1 (6 bases). CDR3 length equals 16 residues. Germline CDR1 SGHRS, CDR2 YFSETQ. Trimming shortened V by 2 bases and J by 0 bases, and 11 bases separated the two germline ends. CDR3 bases: TGCGCCAGCAGCTTCACAGGGAACCCAACTAATGAAAAACTGTTTTTT. It is translated as CASSFTGNPTNEKLFF. Combining the CDR3 with reference TRBV5-1 and TRBJ1-4 gives the whole variable domain KAGVTQTPRYLIKTRGQQVTLSCSPISGHRSVSWYQQTPGQGLQFLFEYFSETQRNKGNFPGRFSGRQFSNSRSEMNVSTLELGDSALYLCASSFTGNPTNEKLFFGSGTQLSVL.

This clone was seen a few times. The chain carries TRBV19 and TRBJ2-7; 7 positions agree with TRBD1. J was trimmed by 2 bases and V by 2 bases; bases with no gene match: 6. Germline CDR1 is LNHDA and CDR2 is SQIVND (reference sequence). CDR3 length: 15 residues. Here the CDR3 reads CASSIISTGAYEQYF. In DNA form, the CDR3 reads TGTGCCAGTAGTATAATTTCAACAGGGGCCTACGAGCAGTACTTC.

The CDR3: CASSELRGSLGVNTEAFF. The CDR3 DNA reads as TGTGCCAGCAGTGAACTGCGTGGGAGCCTCGGAGTGAACACTGAAGCTTTCTTT. This chain connects TRBV6-1 to TRBJ1-1; D call uncertain. V lost 2 bases and J 0 bases, leaving 19 bases between the germline ends. CDR1 and CDR2 from the germline V gene are MNHNS and SASEGT. The CDR3 sequence is 18 residues long.

V and J are TRBV9 and TRBJ2-7, with 7 positions matching TRBD1. There are 15 residues in the CDR3. Germline values: CDR1 SGDLS, CDR2 YYNGEE. V lost 4 bases to trimming and J lost 2 bases; unmatched junction nucleotides: 9. CDR3 sequence: CASSPSPGTAYEQYF. The CDR3 DNA reads TGTGCCAGCAGCCCCAGCCCCGGGACAGCCTACGAGCAGTACTTC.

The chain links TRBV27 to TRBJ2-7; tentatively, D is TRBD2 (6 bases). V was shortened by 0 bases and J by 2 bases, with 17 bases between the two germline ends. CDR1 and CDR2 from the germline V gene are MNHEY and SMNVEV (reference sequence). The CDR3 runs 17 residues. The CDR3 DNA sequence: TGTGCCAGCAGTTTATCGGCCCCACTAGCATTTACCTACGAGCAGTACTTC. This gives the protein CASSLSAPLAFTYEQYF.

This clone was recorded once. V usage is TRBV4-3 and J usage is TRBJ1-6; D remains unclear. In germline, CDR1 is LGHNA, CDR2 YSLEER. V dropped 0 bases and J dropped 7 bases, with 10 bases sitting between them. The CDR3 length is 15 residues. CDR3 nucleotide sequence: TGCGCCAGCAGCCAAGATGGGCGGGGAAATTCACCCCTCCACTTT. This gives the protein CASSQDGRGNSPLHF.

Only one count was recorded for this clone. This sequence joins TRBV12-5 and TRBJ2-7; D not certain. V was trimmed by 4 bases and J by 4 bases, leaving 8 bases between them. Germline V gene data show CDR1 as LGHNT and CDR2 as FRNRAP. The CDR3 has 12 amino acids. For the CDR3, the DNA is TGTGCTAGTGGTTCCTCCCTATACGAGCAGTACTTC. Translating gives CASGSSLYEQYF.

The chain has TRBV10-3 and TRBJ2-1, with D unresolved. CDR1 and CDR2 from the germline V gene are ENHRY and SYGVKD. The CDR3 is 13 residues long. V shed 2 bases and J shed 5 bases, with 7 bases lying between them. In DNA, the CDR3 is TGTGCCATCAGTGAGCAGGTCCACAATGAGCAGTTCTTC. This gives the protein CAISEQVHNEQFF.

The CDR3 nucleotides are TGTGCCAGCAGTTTGGGGGCAGGGGTTAAAGATACGCAGTATTTT. Translation: CASSLGAGVKDTQYF. The chain uses TRBV7-6 and TRBJ2-3; maybe TRBD1 (6 bases). The V end lost 6 bases, the J end lost 5 bases, and 18 bases lay between the germline ends. The V gene's germline CDR1 is SGHVS and CDR2 FNYEAQ. CDR3 size: 15 residues.

The V and J genes are TRBV5-1 and TRBJ2-3; TRBD2 aligns across 15 bases. Looked up from germline, CDR1 is SGHRS and CDR2 is YFSETQ. The CDR3 contains 16 residues. With V trimmed by 4 bases and J by 3 bases, 3 bases remained unmatched. The CDR3 nucleotides read TGCGCCAGCAGCCCCGGACTAGCGGGGGGGACAGATACGCAGTATTTT. Translated, it gives CASSPGLAGGTDTQYF.

This clone has just one count. The chain recombines TRBV2 with TRBJ2-7; TRBD1 is a possible D gene (5 bases). CDR1 is SNHLY, CDR2 FYNNEI, per germline. This CDR3 has 14 amino acids. Deletions cut 7 bases from V and 1 base from J, with 14 bases between. The CDR3 bases are TGTGCCAGCAACCCTCTCCGACAGTCCTACGAGCAGTACTTC. Amino acids: CASNPLRQSYEQYF.

The chain combines TRBV4-3 with TRBJ2-1; 7 nucleotides line up with TRBD1. This CDR3 is built from 16 residues. Trimming took 6 bases from V and 1 from J; bases not matched to a gene: 9. The germline V gene encodes CDR1 LGHNA and CDR2 YSLEER. The CDR3 sequence: CASSLSLRGSYNEQFF. CDR3 sequence (DNA): TGCGCCAGCAGTCTTTCACTCAGGGGGTCCTACAATGAGCAGTTCTTC.

The chain joins TRBV7-9 to TRBJ2-7; 9 bases fit TRBD2. In germline, CDR1 is SEHNR, CDR2 FQNEAQ (reference sequence). Losses at the gene ends were 5 bases for V and 3 bases for J; bases not matched to a gene: 11. The CDR3 runs 16 residues. The CDR3, as DNA: TGTGCCAGCAGCGTCAATACCGGGACTAGCTTCTACGAGCAGTACTTC. The encoded protein is CASSVNTGTSFYEQYF.

The chain joins TRBV11-2 to TRBJ2-3, with D perhaps matching TRBD2 (5 bases). The CDR3 sequence is 12 residues long. From germline, CDR1 is SGHAT and CDR2 FQNNGV. V shed 6 bases and J shed 3 bases, with 7 bases lying between them. CDR3 loop: CASRRGTDTQYF. The CDR3 DNA sequence: TGTGCCAGCAGGCGCGGGACAGATACGCAGTATTTT.

The J gene is TRBJ1-5, the V gene TRBV2, with D unresolved. This CDR3 region has 12 residues. V lost 5 bases and J 7 bases, leaving 9 bases between the germline ends. CDR1 is SNHLY and CDR2 is FYNNEI in the germline V gene. The CDR3 region is CASSNREQPQHF. CDR3 coding DNA: TGTGCCAGCAGTAACCGGGAACAGCCCCAGCATTTT.

The genes are TRBV5-1 and TRBJ1-1; perhaps TRBD1 as D (5 bases). The CDR3 consists of 15 residues. The V gene lost 0 bases and the J gene lost 0 bases, with 9 bases spanning the gap. Germline CDR1 SGHRS, CDR2 YFSETQ. The CDR3 coding sequence is TGCGCCAGCAGCTTGGGACAGCCAATGAACACTGAAGCTTTCTTT. It encodes CASSLGQPMNTEAFF.

This clone was seen a few times. V and J are TRBV6-5 and TRBJ1-1; D is undetermined. Germline V gives CDR1 MNHEY, CDR2 SVGAGI. CDR3 length equals 13 residues. V was clipped by 2 bases and J by 8 bases, with 12 bases between them. Here the CDR3 DNA reads TGTGCCAGCAGTTACGTTTCCGGGTCCGAAGCTTTCTTT. Translated: CASSYVSGSEAFF.

The rearrangement links TRBV19 to TRBJ1-4; no clear D. The length of the CDR3 is 17 residues. The germline V gene has CDR1 LNHDA and CDR2 SQIVND (reference sequence). The V end was cut by 3 bases, the J end by 2 bases, with 16 bases between. In DNA, the CDR3 is TGTGCCAGTAGTATGCCCCCCGCGGGCGACACTAATGAAAAACTGTTTTTT. This gives the protein CASSMPPAGDTNEKLFF.

V is TRBV5-5 and J is TRBJ2-1; TRBD2 aligns across 7 bases. V gave up 2 bases and J gave up 8 bases; unmatched junction bases: 10. The CDR3 consists of 15 residues. CDR1 and CDR2 (germline): SGHKS, YYEKEE (reference sequence). The CDR3: CASSFEWDYSDEQFF. CDR3 nucleotides: TGTGCCAGCAGCTTCGAGTGGGACTATTCTGATGAGCAGTTCTTC. Supplemented by reference TRBV5-5 and TRBJ2-1, the full variable domain reads DAGVTQSPTHLIKTRGQQVTLRCSPISGHKSVSWYQQVLGQGPQFIFQYYEKEERGRGNFPDRFSARQFPNYSSELNVNALLLGDSALYLCASSFEWDYSDEQFFGPGTRLTVL.

This clone was recorded once. The chain recombines TRBV6-1 with TRBJ1-4; 7 positions match TRBD1. The junction had 9 bases not matched to a gene; V was cut back by 6 bases and J by 5 bases. Germline V lookup: CDR1 MNHNS, CDR2 SASEGT. The CDR3 is made up of 15 amino acids. The CDR3 loop is CASRAETGINEKLFF. CDR3 nucleotides: TGTGCCAGCAGAGCCGAGACAGGGATCAATGAAAAACTGTTTTTT.

This chain connects TRBV9 to TRBJ1-4; the match to TRBD1 covers 10 bases. The CDR3 is made up of 15 amino acids. J lost 8 bases, V lost 2 bases, and 6 bases had no gene match. CDR1 and CDR2 from the germline V gene are SGDLS and YYNGEE. In DNA form, the CDR3 reads TGTGCCAGCAGCGTCGACAGGGGGCTTAGCGAAAAACTGTTTTTT. Encoded protein: CASSVDRGLSEKLFF.

The genes are TRBV9 and TRBJ2-7; tentative D call: TRBD2 (6 bases). The CDR3 covers 15 residues. Trimming removed 4 bases at V and 0 bases at J, with 14 bases between. Looked up from germline, CDR1 is SGDLS and CDR2 is YYNGEE. CDR3 sequence reads: CASSPSGLLSYEQYF. The CDR3 coding sequence is TGTGCCAGCAGCCCGAGCGGGTTGCTCTCCTACGAGCAGTACTTC.